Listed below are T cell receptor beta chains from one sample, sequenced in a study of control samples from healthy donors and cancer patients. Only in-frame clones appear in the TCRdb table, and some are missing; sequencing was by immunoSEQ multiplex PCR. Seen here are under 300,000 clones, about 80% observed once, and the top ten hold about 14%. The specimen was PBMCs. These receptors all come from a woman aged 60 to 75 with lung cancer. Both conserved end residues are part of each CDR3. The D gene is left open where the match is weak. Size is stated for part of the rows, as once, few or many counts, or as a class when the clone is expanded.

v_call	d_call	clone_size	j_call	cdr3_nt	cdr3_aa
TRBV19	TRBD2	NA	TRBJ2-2	TGTGCCAGTACCCGTCAAGCGGGGATCACCGGGGAGCTGTTTTTT	CASTRQAGITGELFF
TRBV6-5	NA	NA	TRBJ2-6	TGTGCCAGCAGTTACGGAGTCTCTGGGGCCAACGTCCTGACTTTC	CASSYGVSGANVLTF
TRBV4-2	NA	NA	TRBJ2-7	TGTGCCAGCAGCCAAGATTGGCTGTACTCCTACGAGCAGTACTTC	CASSQDWLYSYEQYF
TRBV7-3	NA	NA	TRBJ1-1	TGTGCCAGCAGCTTAACCTCAGGGATGAACACTGAAGCTTTCTTT	CASSLTSGMNTEAFF
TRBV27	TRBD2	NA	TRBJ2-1	TGTGCCAGCAGGACCCTAGCGGGAGGGCCTTACAATGAGCAGTTCTTC	CASRTLAGGPYNEQFF
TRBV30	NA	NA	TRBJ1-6	TGTGCCTGGGAGTTTAAGGGTTTTAATTCACCCCTCCACTTT	CAWEFKGFNSPLHF
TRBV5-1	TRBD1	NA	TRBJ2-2	TGCGCCAGCAGCGGACAGGGGGCGTCCGGGGAGCTGTTTTTT	CASSGQGASGELFF
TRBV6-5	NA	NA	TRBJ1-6	TGTGCCAGCAGCCCCCCGGAGGGGCTCTCACCCCTCCACTTT	CASSPPEGLSPLHF
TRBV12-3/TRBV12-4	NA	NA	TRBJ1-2	TGTGCCGGACCCCCCTATGGCTACACCTTC	CAGPPYGYTF
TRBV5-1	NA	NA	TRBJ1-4	TGCGCCAGCAGCTTCGGGGGCCTCATTGCAACTAATGAAAAACTGTTTTTT	CASSFGGLIATNEKLFF
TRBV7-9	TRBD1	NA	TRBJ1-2	TGTGCCAGCAGCTTAGGCGGGCTCCTGGGACAGGGAGATGGCTACACCTTC	CASSLGGLLGQGDGYTF
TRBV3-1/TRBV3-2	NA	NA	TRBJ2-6	TGTGCCAGCAGCTCCTCCGGGGCCAACGTCCTGACTTTC	CASSSSGANVLTF
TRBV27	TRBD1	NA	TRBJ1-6	TGTGCCAGCAGTTTAGTTCCGCTGACAGGGGTTTCACCCCTCCACTTT	CASSLVPLTGVSPLHF
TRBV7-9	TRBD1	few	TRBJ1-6	TGTGCCAGCAGCTTAGACAGGGGGCTGAATTCACCCCTCCACTTT	CASSLDRGLNSPLHF
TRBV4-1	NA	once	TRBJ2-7	TGCGCCAGCAGCCAAGCTTGGGGCGACACTTCCTACGAGCAGTACTTC	CASSQAWGDTSYEQYF
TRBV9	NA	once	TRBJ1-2	TGTGCCAGCAGCGTAGCGGCGGGGGGAGGCTACACCTTC	CASSVAAGGGYTF
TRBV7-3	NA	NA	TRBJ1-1	TGTGCCAGCAGATTGGGGGTACAACCTGAAGCTTTCTTT	CASRLGVQPEAFF
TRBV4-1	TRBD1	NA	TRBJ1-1	TGCGCCAGCAGCCAGCTTCAGGGGGTGTTCGTTGAAGCTTTCTTT	CASSQLQGVFVEAFF
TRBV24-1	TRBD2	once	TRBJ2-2	TGTGCCACCAGTGATCTACTAGCGGGGGCGGACGCCGGGGAGCTGTTTTTT	CATSDLLAGADAGELFF
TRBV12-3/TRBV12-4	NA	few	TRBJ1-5	TGTGCCAGCAGTCTCACAGGGAATCAGCCCCAGCATTTT	CASSLTGNQPQHF
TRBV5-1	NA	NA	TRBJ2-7	TGCGCCAGCAGCTTGCCGGCGCCAGGAGTCGCCGAGCAGTACTTC	CASSLPAPGVAEQYF
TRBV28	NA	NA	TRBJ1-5	TGTGCCAGCAGCCGGGAAGGGGGACACATTCTCAATCAGCCCCAGCATTTT	CASSREGGHILNQPQHF
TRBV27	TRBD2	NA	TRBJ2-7	TGTGCCAGCAGTTTATCCCCACTAGCGGGAGACCCTACGTCGCGCTACGAGCAGTACTTC	CASSLSPLAGDPTSRYEQYF
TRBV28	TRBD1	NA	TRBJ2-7	TGTGCCAGCAGGACAGGGGCCTACGAGCAGTACTTC	CASRTGAYEQYF
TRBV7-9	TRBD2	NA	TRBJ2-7	TGTGCCAGCAGCCCCGCCTCTAGCGGGAGCTTCGACGAGCAGTACTTC	CASSPASSGSFDEQYF
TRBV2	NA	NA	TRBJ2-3	TGTGCCAGCAGTGAATCCAGGGGAGGGGATACGCAGTATTTT	CASSESRGGDTQYF
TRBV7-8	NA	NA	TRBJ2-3	TGTGCCAGCAGCGCGCACAGGGGAGGAGGCACAGATACGCAGTATTTT	CASSAHRGGGTDTQYF
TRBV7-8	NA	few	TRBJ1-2	TGTGCCAGCAGCGAAAGGGCAGGCAACTATGGCTACACCTTC	CASSERAGNYGYTF
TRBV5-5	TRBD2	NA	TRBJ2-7	TGTGCCAGCAGCTTGCCCAGCGGGAGTAATGAGCAGTACTTC	CASSLPSGSNEQYF
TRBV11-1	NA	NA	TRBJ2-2	TGTGCCAGCAGTCCTCTGAGGGGCTCTAACACCGGGGAGCTGTTTTTT	CASSPLRGSNTGELFF
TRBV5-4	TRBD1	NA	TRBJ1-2	TGTGCCAGCAGCTTGGAGGCGGGCGGACAGGGATCGTATGGCTACACCTTC	CASSLEAGGQGSYGYTF
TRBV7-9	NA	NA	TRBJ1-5	TGTGCCAGCAGCGTCGGAGGGAACAATCAGCCCCAGCATTTT	CASSVGGNNQPQHF
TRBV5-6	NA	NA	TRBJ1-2	TGTGCCAGCAGCTTTGGGGCAGGTGATGGCTACACCTTC	CASSFGAGDGYTF
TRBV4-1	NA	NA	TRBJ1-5	TGCGCCAGCAGCCAAACGCCGACAGGAGGCAATCAGCCCCAGCATTTT	CASSQTPTGGNQPQHF
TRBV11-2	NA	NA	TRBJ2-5	TGTGCCAGCAGCTTAGTAGCCAGGACGGGAGAGACCCAGTACTTC	CASSLVARTGETQYF
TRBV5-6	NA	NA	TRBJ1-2	TGTGCCAGCAGCTCCAGGGGACTTAACTATGGCTACACCTTC	CASSSRGLNYGYTF
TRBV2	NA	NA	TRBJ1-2	TGTGCCAGCAGTGAGAGGGGATCCATATATGGCCACACCTTC	CASSERGSIYGHTF
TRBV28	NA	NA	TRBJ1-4	TGTGCCAGCGGAATCAACCGAGGAACCTCTAATGAAAAACTGTTTTTT	CASGINRGTSNEKLFF
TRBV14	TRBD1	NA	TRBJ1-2	TGTGCCAGCAGCCAAGCGGGACAGCAACATGGCTACACCTTC	CASSQAGQQHGYTF
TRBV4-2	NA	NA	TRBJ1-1	TGTGCCAGCAGCCAAGATATAGAAACTGAAGCTTTCTTT	CASSQDIETEAFF
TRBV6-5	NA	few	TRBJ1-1	TGTGCCAGCAGTTACAGGCAGGGGAACACTGAAGCTTTCTTT	CASSYRQGNTEAFF
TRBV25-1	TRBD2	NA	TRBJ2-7	TGTGCCAGCTCCCTAGCGGCAACCTACGAGCAGTACTTC	CASSLAATYEQYF
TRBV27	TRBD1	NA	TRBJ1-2	TGTGCCTCCCGGGACAGATCAGGGGGCTACACCTTC	CASRDRSGGYTF
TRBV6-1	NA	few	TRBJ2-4	TGTGCCAGCAGTGAAGCTTGGGGAGATGCGGCAAACATTCAGTACTTC	CASSEAWGDAANIQYF
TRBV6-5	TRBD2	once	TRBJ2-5	TGTGCCAGCAGTAGCGGGGGGGTAGGAGAGACCCAGTACTTC	CASSSGGVGETQYF
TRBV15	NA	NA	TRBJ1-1	TGTGCCACCAGCAGAGATAGGGGCCTCCTGAACACTGAAGCTTTCTTT	CATSRDRGLLNTEAFF